Shown below are 10 T cell receptor beta chains from a single sample sequenced in a study of blood T cell repertoires in COVID-19. Assay used: immunoSEQ multiplex PCR; TCRdb lists only in-frame clones, some missing. Of 120,000 to 150,000 clones listed, 65% to 80% are singletons. Sequences were obtained from peripheral blood. These receptors were collected from a man aged 55 to 70 with acute or convalescent COVID-19.

The V call is TRBV30, the J call TRBJ2-1; maybe TRBD1 (6 bases). This CDR3 contains 13 residues. V was shortened by 3 bases and J by 6 bases, with 12 bases between the two germline ends. Per germline, CDR1 GTSNPN and CDR2 SVGIG (reference sequence). Written as DNA, the CDR3 is TGTGCCTGGAGCGGACAGTTGCTCAATGAGCAGTTCTTC. This codes for CAWSGQLLNEQFF.

The V and J genes are TRBV7-2 and TRBJ2-5; TRBD1 matches 7 bases. The CDR3 has 16 amino acids. Trimming cost V 7 bases and J 1 base; bases outside gene matches: 12. The germline V gene has CDR1 SGHTA and CDR2 FQGNSA. In nucleotides, the CDR3 is TGTGCCAGCACCGCGAACAGGGGTGGGTTCCAAGAGACCCAGTACTTC. Protein sequence: CASTANRGGFQETQYF.

This rearrangement joins TRBV7-2 to TRBJ1-4; no clear D. Germline V gene data show CDR1 as SGHTA and CDR2 as FQGNSA. The CDR3 is made up of 16 amino acids. V lost 4 bases to trimming and J lost 3 bases, with 15 bases between them. The CDR3 region has the DNA TGTGCCAGCAGCTATCCTCCGGGAGCGGCTAATGAAAAACTGTTTTTT. It is translated as CASSYPPGAANEKLFF.

A note on this clone: This specimen includes other DNA sequences encoding the same CDR3. The chain has TRBV4-3 and TRBJ2-2; a possible D gene is TRBD1 (5 bases). This CDR3 has 15 residues. Germline CDR1 LGHNA, CDR2 YSLEER. The germline V and J ends were trimmed by 0 bases and 5 bases, with 10 bases remaining between them. CDR3 nucleotide sequence: TGCGCCAGCAGCCAAGAGGGCAGGGCGACCGGGGAGCTGTTTTTT. The encoded protein is CASSQEGRATGELFF.

The rearrangement joins TRBV2 to TRBJ1-5; D unresolved. CDR1 and CDR2 from the germline V gene are SNHLY and FYNNEI. The CDR3 has 13 residues. V lost 6 bases and J 2 bases, leaving 8 bases between the germline ends. CDR3 bases: TGTGCCAGCAGAAGCACAGGCAATCAGCCCCAGCATTTT. Protein: CASRSTGNQPQHF.

CDR3: CSVSPLASGRSNGADTQYF. The CDR3 DNA is TGCAGCGTTTCCCCCCTGGCTAGCGGGAGGTCTAACGGAGCAGATACGCAGTATTTT. The chain has TRBV29-1 and TRBJ2-3; 11 bases agree with TRBD2. V gave up 5 bases and J gave up 4 bases; unmatched junction bases: 20. This CDR3 has 19 residues. Per the germline V gene, CDR1 is SQVTM and CDR2 is ANQGSEA.

This rearrangement joins TRBV7-2 to TRBJ2-2; perhaps TRBD2 as D (6 bases). The CDR3 covers 15 residues. Trimming shortened V by 9 bases and J by 0 bases, and 14 bases separated the two germline ends. CDR1 and CDR2 from the germline V gene are SGHTA and FQGNSA. The CDR3 spells CARGGEGTNTGELFF. The CDR3 coding sequence is TGTGCCAGGGGGGGAGAGGGAACGAACACCGGGGAGCTGTTTTTT.

This chain uses TRBV29-1 with TRBJ1-1, with a possible D match to TRBD1 (5 bases). This CDR3 contains 12 residues. From germline, CDR1 is SQVTM and CDR2 ANQGSEA. V shed 4 bases and J shed 4 bases, with 10 bases lying between them. This CDR3 reads CSVVAGRTEAFF. In DNA, the CDR3 is TGCAGCGTTGTTGCGGGGCGCACTGAAGCTTTCTTT. The variable domain in full, completed from reference TRBV29-1 and TRBJ1-1, reads SAVISQKPSRDICQRGTSLTIQCQVDSQVTMMFWYRQQPGQSLTLIATANQGSEATYESGFVIDKFPISRPNLTFSTLTVSNMSPEDSSIYLCSVVAGRTEAFFGQGTRLTVV.

Turning to this clone: An end of the junction differs from the germline gene, which may be a read error. This chain joins TRBV10-3 and TRBJ2-1; 15 bases fit TRBD2. CDR1 is ENHRY and CDR2 is SYGVKD in the germline V gene. The CDR3 sequence is 16 residues long. CDR3: CAISDGLAGGYSEQFF. The DNA of the CDR3 is TGTGCCATCAGTGATGGACTAGCGGGAGGGTACAGTGAGCAGTTCTTC.

This chain uses TRBV15 with TRBJ1-4; the D gene is possibly TRBD1 (6 bases). Germline V CDR1 and CDR2: LNHNV, YYDKDF (reference sequence). The CDR3 consists of 15 residues. V lost 1 base and J 10 bases, leaving 16 bases between the germline ends. The CDR3: CATSRGGNRGGKLFF. CDR3 DNA sequence: TGTGCCACCAGCAGAGGGGGAAACAGAGGGGGAAAACTGTTTTTT. The full variable domain, completed using reference TRBV15 and TRBJ1-4, is DAMVIQNPRYQVTQFGKPVTLSCSQTLNHNVMYWYQQKSSQAPKLLFHYYDKDFNNEADTPDNFQSRRPNTSFCFLDIRSPGLGDTAMYLCATSRGGNRGGKLFFGSGTQLSVL.